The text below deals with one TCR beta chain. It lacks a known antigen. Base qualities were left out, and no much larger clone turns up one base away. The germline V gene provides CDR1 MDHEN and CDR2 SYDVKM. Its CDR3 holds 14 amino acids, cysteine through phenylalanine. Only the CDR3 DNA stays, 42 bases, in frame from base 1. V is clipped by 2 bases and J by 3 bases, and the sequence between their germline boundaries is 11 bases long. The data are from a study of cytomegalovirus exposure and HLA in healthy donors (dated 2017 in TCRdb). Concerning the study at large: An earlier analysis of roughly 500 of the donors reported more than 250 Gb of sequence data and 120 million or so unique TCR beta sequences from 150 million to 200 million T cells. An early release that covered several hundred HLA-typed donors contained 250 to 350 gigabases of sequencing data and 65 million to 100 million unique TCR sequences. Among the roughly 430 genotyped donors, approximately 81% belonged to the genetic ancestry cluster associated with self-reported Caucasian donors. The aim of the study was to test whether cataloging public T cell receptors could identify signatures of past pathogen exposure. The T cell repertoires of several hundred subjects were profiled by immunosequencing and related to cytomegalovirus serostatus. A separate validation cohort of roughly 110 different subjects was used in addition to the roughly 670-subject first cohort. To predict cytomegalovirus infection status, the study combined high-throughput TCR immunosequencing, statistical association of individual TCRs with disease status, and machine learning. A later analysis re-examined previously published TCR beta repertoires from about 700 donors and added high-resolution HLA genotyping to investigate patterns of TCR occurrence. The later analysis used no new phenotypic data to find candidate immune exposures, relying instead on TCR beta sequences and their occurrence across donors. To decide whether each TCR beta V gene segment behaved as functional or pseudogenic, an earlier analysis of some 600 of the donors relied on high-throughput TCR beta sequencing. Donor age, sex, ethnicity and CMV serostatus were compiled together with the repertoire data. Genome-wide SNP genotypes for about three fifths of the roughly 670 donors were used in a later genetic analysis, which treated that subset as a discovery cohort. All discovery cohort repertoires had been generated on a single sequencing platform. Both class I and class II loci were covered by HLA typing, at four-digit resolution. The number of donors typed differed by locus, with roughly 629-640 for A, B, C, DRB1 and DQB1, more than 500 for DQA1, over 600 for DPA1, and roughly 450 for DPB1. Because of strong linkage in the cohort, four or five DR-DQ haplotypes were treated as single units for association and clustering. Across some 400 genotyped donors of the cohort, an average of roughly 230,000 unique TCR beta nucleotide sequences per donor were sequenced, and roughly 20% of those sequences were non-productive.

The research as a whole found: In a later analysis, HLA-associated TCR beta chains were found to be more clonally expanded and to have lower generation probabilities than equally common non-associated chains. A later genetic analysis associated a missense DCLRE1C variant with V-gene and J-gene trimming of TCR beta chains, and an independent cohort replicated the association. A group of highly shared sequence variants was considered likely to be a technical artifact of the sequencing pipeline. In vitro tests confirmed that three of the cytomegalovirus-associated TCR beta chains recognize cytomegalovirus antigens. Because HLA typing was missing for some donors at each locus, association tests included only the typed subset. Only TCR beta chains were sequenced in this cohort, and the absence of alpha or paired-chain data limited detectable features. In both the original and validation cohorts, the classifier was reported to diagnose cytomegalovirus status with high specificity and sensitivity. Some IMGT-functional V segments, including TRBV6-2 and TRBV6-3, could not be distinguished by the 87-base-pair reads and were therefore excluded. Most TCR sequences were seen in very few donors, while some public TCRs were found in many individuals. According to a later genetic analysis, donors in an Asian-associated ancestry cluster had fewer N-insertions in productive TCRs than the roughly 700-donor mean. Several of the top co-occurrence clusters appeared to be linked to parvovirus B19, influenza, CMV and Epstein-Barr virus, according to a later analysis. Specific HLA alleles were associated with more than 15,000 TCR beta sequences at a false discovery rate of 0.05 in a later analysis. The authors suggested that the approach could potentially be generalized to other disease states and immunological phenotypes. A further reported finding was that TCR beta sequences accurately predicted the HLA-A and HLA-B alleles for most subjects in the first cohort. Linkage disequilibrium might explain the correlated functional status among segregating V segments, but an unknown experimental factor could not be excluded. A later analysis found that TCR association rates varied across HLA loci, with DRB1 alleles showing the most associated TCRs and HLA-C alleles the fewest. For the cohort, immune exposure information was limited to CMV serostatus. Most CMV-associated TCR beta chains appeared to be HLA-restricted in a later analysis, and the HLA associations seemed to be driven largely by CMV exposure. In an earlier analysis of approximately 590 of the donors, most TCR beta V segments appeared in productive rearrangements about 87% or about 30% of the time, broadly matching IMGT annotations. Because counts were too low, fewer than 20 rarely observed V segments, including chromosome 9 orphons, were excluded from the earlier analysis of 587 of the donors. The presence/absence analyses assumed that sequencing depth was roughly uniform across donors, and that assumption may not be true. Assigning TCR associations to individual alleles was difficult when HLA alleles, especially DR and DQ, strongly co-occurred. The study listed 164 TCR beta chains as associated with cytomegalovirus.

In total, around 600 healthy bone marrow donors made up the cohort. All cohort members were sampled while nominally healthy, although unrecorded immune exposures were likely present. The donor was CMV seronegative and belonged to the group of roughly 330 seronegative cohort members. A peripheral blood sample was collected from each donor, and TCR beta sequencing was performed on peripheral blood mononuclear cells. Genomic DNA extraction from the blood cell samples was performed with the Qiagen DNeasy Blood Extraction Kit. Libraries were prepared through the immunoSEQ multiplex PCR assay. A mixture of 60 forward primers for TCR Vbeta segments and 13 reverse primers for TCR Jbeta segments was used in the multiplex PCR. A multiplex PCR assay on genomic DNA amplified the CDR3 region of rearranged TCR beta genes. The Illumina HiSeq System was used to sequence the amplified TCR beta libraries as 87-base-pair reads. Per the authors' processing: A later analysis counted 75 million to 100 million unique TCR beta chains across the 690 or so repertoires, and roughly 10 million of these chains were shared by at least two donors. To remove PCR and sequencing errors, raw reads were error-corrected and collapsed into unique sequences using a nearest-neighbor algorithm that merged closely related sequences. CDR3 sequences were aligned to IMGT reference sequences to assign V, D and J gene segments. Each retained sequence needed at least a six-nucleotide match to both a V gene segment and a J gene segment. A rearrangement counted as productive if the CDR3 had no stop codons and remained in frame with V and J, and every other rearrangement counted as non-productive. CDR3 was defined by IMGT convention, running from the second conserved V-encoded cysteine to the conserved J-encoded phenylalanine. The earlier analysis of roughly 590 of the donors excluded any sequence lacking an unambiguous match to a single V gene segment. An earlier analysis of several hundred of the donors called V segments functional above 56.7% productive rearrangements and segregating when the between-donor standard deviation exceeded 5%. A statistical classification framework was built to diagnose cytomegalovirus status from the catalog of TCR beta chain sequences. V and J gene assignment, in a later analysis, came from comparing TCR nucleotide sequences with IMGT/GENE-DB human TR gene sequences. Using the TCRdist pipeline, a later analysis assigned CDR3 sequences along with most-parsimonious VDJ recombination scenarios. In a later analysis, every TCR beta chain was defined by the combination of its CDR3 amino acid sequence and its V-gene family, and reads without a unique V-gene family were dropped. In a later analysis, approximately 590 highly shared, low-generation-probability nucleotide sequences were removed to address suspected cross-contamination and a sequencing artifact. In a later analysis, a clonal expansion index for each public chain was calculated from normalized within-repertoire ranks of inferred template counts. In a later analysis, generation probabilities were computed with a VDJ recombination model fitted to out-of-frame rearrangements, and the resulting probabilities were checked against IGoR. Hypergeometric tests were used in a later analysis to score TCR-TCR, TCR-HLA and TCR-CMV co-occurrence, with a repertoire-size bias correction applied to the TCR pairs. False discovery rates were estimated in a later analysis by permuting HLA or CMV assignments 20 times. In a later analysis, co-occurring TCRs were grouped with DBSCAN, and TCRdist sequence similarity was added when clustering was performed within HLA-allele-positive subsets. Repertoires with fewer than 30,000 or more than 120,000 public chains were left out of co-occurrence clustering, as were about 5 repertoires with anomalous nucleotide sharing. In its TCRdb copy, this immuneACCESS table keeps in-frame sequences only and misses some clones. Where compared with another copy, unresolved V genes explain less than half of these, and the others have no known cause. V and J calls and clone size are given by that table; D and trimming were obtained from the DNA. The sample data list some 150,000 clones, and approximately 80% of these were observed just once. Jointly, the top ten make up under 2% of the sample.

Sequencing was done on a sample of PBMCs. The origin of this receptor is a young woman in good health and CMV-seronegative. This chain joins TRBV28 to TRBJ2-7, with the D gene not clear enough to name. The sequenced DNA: TGTGCCAGCAGTTTAGTAGACTCCCGCTACGAGCAGTACTTC. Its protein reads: CASSLVDSRYEQYF.